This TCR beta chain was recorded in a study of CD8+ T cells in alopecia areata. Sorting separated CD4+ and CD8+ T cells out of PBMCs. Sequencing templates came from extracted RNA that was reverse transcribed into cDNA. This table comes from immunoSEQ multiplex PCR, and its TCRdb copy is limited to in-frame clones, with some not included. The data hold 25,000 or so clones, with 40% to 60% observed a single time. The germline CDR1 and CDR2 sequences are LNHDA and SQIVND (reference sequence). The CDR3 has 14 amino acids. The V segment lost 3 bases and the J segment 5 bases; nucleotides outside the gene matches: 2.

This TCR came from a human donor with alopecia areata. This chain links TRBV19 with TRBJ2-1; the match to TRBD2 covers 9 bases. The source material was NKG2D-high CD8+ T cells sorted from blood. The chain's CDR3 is CASSILAGDNEQFF. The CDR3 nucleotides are TGTGCCAGTAGTATTTTAGCGGGGGACAATGAGCAGTTCTTC.